The 28 T cell receptor beta chains given below trace back to one sample, sequenced in a study of PD-1 blockade in mismatch repair-deficient tumors. The protocol was immunoSEQ multiplex PCR, while the TCRdb copy is restricted to in-frame clones and leaves out a portion. This sample has around 100,000 clones; 65% to 80% occur once, and the top ten carry 4% to 6%. Material: peripheral blood, obtained about 60 weeks after starting pembrolizumab. The receptor set was obtained from an adult with mismatch repair-deficient cancer.

The chain combines TRBV5-4 with TRBJ2-5; perhaps D is TRBD1 or TRBD2 (6 bases each). This CDR3 is 15 amino acids long. The V and J ends lost 0 bases and 3 bases respectively, with 12 bases between them. Germline values: CDR1 SGHNT, CDR2 YYREEE (reference sequence). The CDR3 sequence: CASSLDRGQKETQYF. CDR3 DNA sequence: TGTGCCAGCAGCTTGGATCGGGGGCAAAAAGAGACCCAGTACTTC.

The V call is TRBV12-1, the J call TRBJ1-5. TRBV12-1 is reported as a pseudogene. The length of the CDR3 is 17 residues. The CDR3 DNA is TGTGCCAGCAGCTTTGCATCCGGGGAGAGGGTCAATCAGCCCCAGCATTTT. Translated, it gives CASSFASGERVNQPQHF.

The chain recombines TRBV7-9 with TRBJ2-3; D is unclear. CDR1 and CDR2 from the germline V gene are SEHNR and FQNEAQ (reference sequence). V was trimmed by 2 bases and J by 5 bases, leaving 11 bases between them. The CDR3 has 14 residues. The CDR3 reads CASSLSTGEDTQYF. Written as DNA, the CDR3 is TGTGCCAGCAGCTTATCAACTGGGGAAGATACGCAGTATTTT.

The genes are TRBV9 and TRBJ1-1; 10 nucleotides match TRBD1. Germline CDR1 is SGDLS and CDR2 is YYNGEE. J gave up 4 bases and V 3 bases, and 12 bases lay outside the gene matches. The CDR3 loop spans 17 amino acids. The CDR3, as DNA: TGTGCCAGCAGCGCCTCCGGGACAGGGGCTATAGGCACTGAAGCTTTCTTT. It is translated as CASSASGTGAIGTEAFF.

The chain couples TRBV6-4 to TRBJ2-7; 7 nucleotides agree with TRBD2. This CDR3 has 15 amino acids. Germline loops: CDR1 MRHNA, CDR2 SNTAGT. The ends lost 6 bases at V and 2 bases at J; junction bases unmatched: 10. As DNA, the CDR3 is TGTGCCAGCAGGGGTAGCGGGTCTGGACCCTACGAGCAGTACTTC. The encoded protein is CASRGSGSGPYEQYF.

Sample share makes this clone medium-sized. A read error may produce the germline difference seen at one junction end. The J gene is TRBJ2-7, the V gene TRBV7-7; no reliable D call. The CDR3 loop spans 13 amino acids. The germline CDR1 and CDR2 sequences are SSHAT and FNYEAQ (reference sequence). The CDR3 is CASSLRLGYEQYF. The CDR3 DNA reads as TGTGCTAGCAGCTTACGTCTGGGGTACGAGCAGTACTTC.

The chain links TRBV6-5 to TRBJ1-2; D perhaps matches TRBD1 (6 bases). V was cut by 1 base and J by 3 bases, with 9 bases left in between. Germline V CDR1 and CDR2: MNHEY, SVGAGI. This CDR3 has 14 amino acids. In DNA form, the CDR3 reads TGTGCCAGCAGTTACTTACAGGGCTACTATGGCTACACCTTC. Translated: CASSYLQGYYGYTF.

This clone was counted only a few times. The chain couples TRBV4-1 to TRBJ2-1; 10 bases agree with TRBD2. The CDR3 runs 15 residues. After removal of 2 bases from V and 9 bases from J, the junction contained 7 bases not matched to a gene. The V gene's germline CDR1 is MGHRA and CDR2 YSYEKL. Here the CDR3 reads CASSQPLAGWGEQFF. The CDR3 nucleotides read TGCGCCAGCAGCCAACCACTAGCGGGATGGGGTGAGCAGTTCTTC.

Turning to this clone: One end of the junction fails to match germline, which may point to a read error. The rearrangement joins TRBV25-1 to TRBJ2-5; D is possibly TRBD2 (6 bases). The CDR3 loop spans 11 amino acids. Germline values: CDR1 MGHDK, CDR2 SYGVNS. The DNA for the CDR3 is TGTGCCAGCAGTAGCGGGCGACGATGGGACTTC. Protein sequence: CASSSGRRWDF.

The genes are TRBV27 and TRBJ2-7; TRBD1 might be the D (6 bases). CDR1 is MNHEY, CDR2 SMNVEV, per germline (reference sequence). The V end was cut by 6 bases, the J end by 0 bases, with 15 bases between. The CDR3 covers 15 residues. CDR3 nucleotides: TGTGCCAGCAGCCTGCGGGCAGGGGCCTCCTACGAGCAGTACTTC. Protein sequence: CASSLRAGASYEQYF.

The count of this clone is one. The chain has TRBV7-6 and TRBJ2-5, with 8 bases that match TRBD2. Germline V CDR1 and CDR2: SGHVS, FNYEAQ. Trimming at V came to 1 base and at J to 1 base, leaving 5 bases not matched to a gene. The CDR3 runs 16 residues. The CDR3 protein is CASSLEAGGRQETQYF. The CDR3 DNA follows: TGTGCCAGCAGCTTAGAGGCGGGGGGTCGCCAAGAGACCCAGTACTTC.

V and J are TRBV9 and TRBJ2-1; 7 nucleotides agree with TRBD2. V was pared by 1 base and J by 4 bases, with 5 bases of the junction left unmatched. The length of the CDR3 is 15 residues. The germline V gene encodes CDR1 SGDLS and CDR2 YYNGEE. CDR3 amino acids: CASSVLSGKYNEQFF. The CDR3, as DNA: TGTGCCAGCAGCGTATTGAGCGGGAAGTACAATGAGCAGTTCTTC.

This clone was observed a handful of times. This chain joins TRBV29-1 and TRBJ2-6; D call uncertain. Germline CDR1 and CDR2: SQVTM and ANQGSEA. The CDR3 has 15 amino acids. Trimming took 3 bases from V and 1 from J, leaving 10 bases between them. In nucleotides, the CDR3 is TGCAGCGTTGATTTCCCGAAGTCTGGGGCCAACGTCCTGACTTTC. Translating gives CSVDFPKSGANVLTF.

J is TRBJ2-7 and V is TRBV2; 9 bases agree with TRBD1. The CDR3 consists of 14 residues. In germline, CDR1 is SNHLY, CDR2 FYNNEI. After removal of 7 bases from V and 3 bases from J, the junction contained 7 bases not matched to a gene. CDR3 nucleotides: TGTGCCAGCACCGCACAGGGGGCTTTCTACGAGCAGTACTTC. Protein product: CASTAQGAFYEQYF. Supplemented by reference TRBV2 and TRBJ2-7, the full variable domain reads EPEVTQTPSHQVTQMGQEVILRCVPISNHLYFYWYRQILGQKVEFLVSFYNNEISEKSEIFDDQFSVERPDGSNFTLKIRSTKLEDSAMYFCASTAQGAFYEQYFGPGTRLTVT.

This clone was found once. The genes are TRBV7-9 and TRBJ2-7, with a possible D match to TRBD1 (5 bases). Germline-derived CDR1 and CDR2 are SEHNR and FQNEAQ (reference sequence). The CDR3 spans 14 residues. V was clipped by 3 bases and J by 0 bases, with 9 bases between them. CDR3 bases: TGTGCCAGCAGCTTGACAGCCAACTCCTACGAGCAGTACTTC. It yields the protein CASSLTANSYEQYF.

The chain is built from TRBV29-1 and TRBJ1-1; D gene unclear. Germline V CDR1 and CDR2: SQVTM, ANQGSEA. This CDR3 spans 11 amino acids. V lost 4 bases, J lost 8 bases, and 11 bases lay in between. The CDR3 loop reads CSVALPGEAFF. The CDR3 region has the DNA TGCAGCGTTGCCCTTCCTGGGGAAGCTTTCTTT.

In its sample, this clone was seen once. The chain recombines TRBV5-6 with TRBJ2-1; D is unclear. CDR3 length equals 12 residues. The germline gives CDR1 SGHDT, CDR2 YYEEEE. V lost 4 bases to trimming and J lost 5 bases, with 7 bases between them. The CDR3 DNA reads as TGTGCCAGCAGCCCGATGAACAATGAGCAGTTCTTC. It encodes CASSPMNNEQFF.

This clone was observed a few times. The rearrangement links TRBV6-6 to TRBJ1-1; tentative D call: TRBD1 (5 bases). Trimming stripped 0 bases from V and 3 bases from J, with 14 bases between. This CDR3 spans 16 amino acids. CDR1 is MNHNY, CDR2 SVGAGI, per germline (reference sequence). CDR3 region: CASSYSTGVEDTEAFF. The CDR3 region has the DNA TGTGCCAGCAGTTACTCGACGGGGGTTGAGGACACTGAAGCTTTCTTT.

This chain links TRBV6-1 with TRBJ1-6, with 9 nucleotides matching TRBD1. CDR3 length equals 13 residues. Trimming took 10 bases from V and 8 from J; bases not matched to a gene: 6. Germline CDR1 is MNHNS and CDR2 is SASEGT. This CDR3 reads CAIHRGPDSPLHF. The CDR3 bases are TGTGCCATACACAGGGGGCCGGATTCACCCCTCCACTTT.

The gene calls are TRBV12-2 and TRBJ1-3. TRBV12-2 is annotated as a pseudogene. CDR3 length: 15 amino acids. In DNA form, the CDR3 reads TGTGCAAGTCGCTTAGCAAGGGAGAACGGAAACACCATATATTTT. As protein: CASRLARENGNTIYF.

The V gene is TRBV5-1, the J gene TRBJ2-2; the match to TRBD2 covers 11 bases. CDR3 length: 17 residues. J lost 3 bases, V lost 1 base, and 5 bases had no gene match. Germline loops: CDR1 SGHRS, CDR2 YFSETQ. CDR3 residues: CASSLRLAGGDTGELFF. DNA for the CDR3: TGCGCCAGCAGCTTGCGGCTAGCGGGAGGAGACACCGGGGAGCTGTTTTTT.

On this clone: A junction boundary mismatches the germline segment, possibly from a read error. This chain links TRBV5-5 with TRBJ2-7, with D uncertain. Germline V gene data show CDR1 as SGHKS and CDR2 as YYEKEE (reference sequence). This CDR3 is built from 12 residues. Here the CDR3 DNA reads TGTGCCAGCAACTTGGGCACGTACGAGCAGTACTTC. Encoded protein: CASNLGTYEQYF.

This chain links TRBV28 with TRBJ1-2, with D maybe TRBD1 (5 bases). CDR1 is MDHEN, CDR2 SYDVKM, per germline. Trimming shortened V by 4 bases and J by 1 base, and 16 bases separated the two germline ends. This CDR3 has 16 residues. The CDR3 region has the DNA TGTGCCAGCAGTTCCATCCTAAGGGGTGGTAACTATGGCTACACCTTC. It is translated as CASSSILRGGNYGYTF.

Concerning this clone: This sample includes further DNA sequences coding for the same CDR3. CDR3 sequence reads: CASSSPETSGSSYEQYF. The CDR3 nucleotides are TGTGCCAGCAGCTCCCCAGAGACTAGCGGGAGCTCTTACGAGCAGTACTTC. The chain combines TRBV7-8 with TRBJ2-7; the match to TRBD2 covers 12 bases. J lost 4 bases, V lost 4 bases, and 11 bases had no gene match. The CDR3 is made up of 17 amino acids. From germline, CDR1 is SGHVS and CDR2 FQNEAQ. Using reference TRBV7-8 and TRBJ2-7 for the parts outside the CDR3, the full variable domain is GAGVSQSPRYKVAKRGQDVALRCDPISGHVSLFWYQQALGQGPEFLTYFQNEAQLDKSGLPSDRFFAERPEGSVSTLKIQRTQQEDSAVYLCASSSPETSGSSYEQYFGPGTRLTVT.

The rearrangement links TRBV29-1 to TRBJ1-5, with D perhaps TRBD1 (6 bases). Trimming stripped 4 bases from V and 5 bases from J, with 12 bases between. The CDR3 is made up of 13 amino acids. The V gene's germline CDR1 is SQVTM and CDR2 ANQGSEA. The CDR3, as DNA: TGCAGCGTTGTTGAGGGGGTCGATCAGCCCCAGCATTTT. Translating gives CSVVEGVDQPQHF.

This chain uses TRBV7-2 with TRBJ1-3; no firm D call. Trimming stripped 0 bases from V and 2 bases from J, with 2 bases between. The CDR3 length is 13 residues. CDR1 is SGHTA, CDR2 FQGNSA, per germline. CDR3 in amino acids: CASSLAPGNTIYF. CDR3 in DNA: TGTGCCAGCAGCTTAGCGCCTGGAAACACCATATATTTT. Looking up the rest from reference TRBV7-2 and TRBJ1-3 gives the full variable domain: GAGVSQSPSNKVTEKGKDVELRCDPISGHTALYWYRQSLGQGLEFLIYFQGNSAPDKSGLPSDRFSAERTGGSVSTLTIQRTQQEDSAVYLCASSLAPGNTIYFGEGSWLTVV.

The chain employs TRBV9 and TRBJ2-1; 8 bases map to TRBD2. Germline V gives CDR1 SGDLS, CDR2 YYNGEE. Unmatched junction bases numbered 5, after V lost 0 bases and J lost 0 bases. CDR3 length: 17 residues. CDR3 DNA sequence: TGTGCCAGCAGCGTAGTCGGGAGGGTTGCCTCCTACAATGAGCAGTTCTTC. Amino acids: CASSVVGRVASYNEQFF.

The V call is TRBV30, the J call TRBJ2-1; possible D gene TRBD1, 8 bases. The CDR3 contains 13 residues. Per germline, CDR1 GTSNPN and CDR2 SVGIG (reference sequence). Between the trimmed V and J ends, which lost 4 bases and 8 bases, there was a span of 15 bases. CDR3 sequence: CAWNRGGVDEQFF. CDR3 bases: TGTGCCTGGAACAGGGGGGGAGTGGATGAGCAGTTCTTC.